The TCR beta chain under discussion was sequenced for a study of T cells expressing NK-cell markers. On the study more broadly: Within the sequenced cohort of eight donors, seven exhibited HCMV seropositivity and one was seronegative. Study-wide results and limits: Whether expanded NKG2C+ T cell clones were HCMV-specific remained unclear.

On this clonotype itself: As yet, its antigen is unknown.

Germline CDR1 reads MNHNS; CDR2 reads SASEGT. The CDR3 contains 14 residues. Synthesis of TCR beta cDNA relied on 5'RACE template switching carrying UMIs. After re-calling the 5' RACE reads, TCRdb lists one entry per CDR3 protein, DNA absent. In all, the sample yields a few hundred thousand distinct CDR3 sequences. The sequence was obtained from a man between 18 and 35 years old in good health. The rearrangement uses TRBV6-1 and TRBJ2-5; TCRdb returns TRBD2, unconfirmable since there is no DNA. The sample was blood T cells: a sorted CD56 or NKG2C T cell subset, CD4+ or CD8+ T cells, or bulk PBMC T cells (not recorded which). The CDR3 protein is CASSAGPRGETQYF.